Each of the 15 T cell receptor beta chains below was sequenced from the same sample in a study of T-cell memory formation after mild COVID-19. TCRdb reprocessed the 5' RACE reads via MiXCR and lists one record per CDR3 protein. The repertoire includes approximately 60,000 distinct CDR3 sequences, less than 9.5% of them detected once, and 0.95% to 1.3% sits in the top ten. The source material was PBMCs or a T cell subset sorted from them (not recorded which). These receptors were obtained from a man aged 18 to 30 who had mild COVID-19 (a few samples of this study predate the infection). Cell type and time point are not known.

This clonotype has more than one count but fewer than ten. This sequence joins TRBV7-3 and TRBJ2-7; perhaps D is TRBD1 or TRBD2 (5 bases each). Trimming removed 5 bases at V and 0 bases at J, with 11 bases between. From germline, CDR1 is SGHTA and CDR2 FQGTGA. The CDR3 contains 14 residues. The CDR3: CASSPSGTSYEQYF. The CDR3 bases are TGTGCCAGCAGCCCCTCAGGGACCTCCTACGAGCAGTACTTC.

This clonotype was detected only a few times. This chain uses TRBV27 with TRBJ1-5; a weak D match, TRBD1 (5 bases). CDR3 length: 16 amino acids. Per germline, CDR1 MNHEY and CDR2 SMNVEV (reference sequence). V was clipped by 1 base and J by 2 bases, with 12 bases between them. CDR3 region: CASSLWAGSRNQPQHF. In DNA, the CDR3 is TGTGCCAGCAGTTTATGGGCAGGGTCTCGCAATCAGCCCCAGCATTTT.

DNA of the CDR3: TGCAGCGATGACAGGGTTGGAGGCTACACCTTC. As protein: CSDDRVGGYTF. This chain uses TRBV29-1 with TRBJ1-2; 7 nucleotides line up with TRBD1. In germline, CDR1 is SQVTM, CDR2 ANQGSEA. The CDR3 is 11 amino acids. V dropped 7 bases and J dropped 8; count of bases not matched to a gene: 7.

The sample holds many counts of this clonotype. The chain recombines TRBV7-2 with TRBJ2-3; tentative D call: TRBD1 (6 bases). The CDR3 has 14 amino acids. CDR1 and CDR2 (germline): SGHTA, FQGNSA. The V end lost 3 bases, the J end lost 4 bases, and 11 bases lay between the germline ends. This chain's CDR3 is CASSFQQGADTQYF. The CDR3 DNA follows: TGTGCCAGCAGCTTTCAACAGGGAGCAGATACGCAGTATTTT.

This clonotype appeared many times. CDR3 residues: CASSRVQGQETQYF. In DNA, the CDR3 is TGCGCCAGCAGCCGGGTCCAGGGACAAGAGACCCAGTACTTC. The gene calls are TRBV4-1 and TRBJ2-5; D may be TRBD1 (5 bases). Germline V gene sequence: CDR1 MGHRA, CDR2 YSYEKL. V was pared by 4 bases and J by 2 bases, with 11 bases between. CDR3 length: 14 residues.

This clonotype was detected a few times. The rearrangement joins TRBV4-1 to TRBJ1-2, with D perhaps matching TRBD1 (5 bases). The CDR3 is made up of 15 amino acids. V lost 0 bases, J lost 3 bases, and 11 bases lay in between. CDR1 is MGHRA, CDR2 YSYEKL, per germline. This chain's CDR3 is CASSQELRQHYGYTF. In DNA, the CDR3 is TGCGCCAGCAGCCAAGAATTGAGACAGCACTATGGCTACACCTTC.

There are a few counts of this clonotype. The V gene is TRBV12-3 or TRBV12-4, the J gene TRBJ1-2; 7 bases map to TRBD1. This CDR3 contains 15 residues. J lost 7 bases, V lost 5 bases, and 13 bases had no gene match. The CDR3 region is CASSLRQGEIVGYTF. CDR3 DNA: TGTGCCAGCAGTCTCCGACAGGGAGAGATTGTTGGCTACACCTTC.

The chain joins TRBV4-1 to TRBJ2-2; TRBD1 might be the D (5 bases). Deletions cut 1 base from V and 4 bases from J, with 16 bases between. Germline CDR1 reads MGHRA; CDR2 reads YSYEKL. The CDR3 runs 17 residues. The CDR3 here is CASSQGPQGLRTGELFF. The CDR3 DNA reads TGCGCCAGCAGCCAAGGTCCCCAGGGATTGCGCACCGGGGAGCTGTTTTTT.

This clonotype was seen at least ten times. This chain uses TRBV20-1 with TRBJ2-1; the match to TRBD2 covers 14 bases. Trimming removed 3 bases from V and 6 bases from J; junction bases left unmatched: 7. CDR3 length: 16 amino acids. Germline V gene lookup returns CDR1 DFQATT and CDR2 SNEGSKA (reference sequence). CDR3 coding DNA: TGCAGTGCTAGCCGAATTGGACTAGCGGGGGGCAATGAGCAGTTCTTC. Encoded protein: CSASRIGLAGGNEQFF.

This clonotype was seen more than once but under ten times. The V gene is TRBV5-1, the J gene TRBJ2-7; D is possibly TRBD1 (6 bases). Germline V CDR1 and CDR2: SGHRS, YFSETQ. V lost 2 bases and J lost 7, with 16 bases in between. CDR3 size: 14 residues. CDR3 sequence: CASSLQGVAEEQYF. The CDR3 DNA reads as TGCGCCAGCAGCTTACAGGGCGTGGCGGAGGAGCAGTACTTC.

The chain recombines TRBV3-1 with TRBJ1-5; 8 bases line up with TRBD1. This CDR3 has 16 residues. V shed 5 bases, J shed 5 bases, and the junction held 11 bases outside the gene matches. CDR1 and CDR2 (germline): LGHDT, YNNKEL (reference sequence). The CDR3 nucleotides are TGTGCCAGCAGCGGAGGAGCAGGGGGCGCGGATCAGCCCCAGCATTTT. Amino acids: CASSGGAGGADQPQHF.

The chain combines TRBV19 with TRBJ1-6; D is perhaps TRBD1 (5 bases). Germline V gene sequence: CDR1 LNHDA, CDR2 SQIVND (reference sequence). The CDR3 runs to 13 residues. V shed 9 bases and J shed 9 bases, with 15 bases lying between them. DNA of the CDR3: TGTGCCAGCGCTCCGGGGCTCGGTTCACCCCTCCACTTT. The encoded protein is CASAPGLGSPLHF.

The chain links TRBV6-1 to TRBJ1-6, with 7 bases aligning to TRBD1. Germline V CDR1 and CDR2: MNHNS, SASEGT. After removal of 8 bases from V and 4 bases from J, the junction contained 8 bases not matched to a gene. The CDR3 has 15 amino acids. The CDR3 loop reads CASCQGGTYNSPLHF. In DNA, the CDR3 is TGTGCCAGCTGCCAGGGGGGAACTTATAATTCACCCCTCCACTTT.

Many counts were recorded for this clonotype. The chain links TRBV5-6 to TRBJ2-5; perhaps TRBD2 as D (6 bases). Trimming stripped 2 bases from V and 4 bases from J, with 12 bases between. The V gene's germline CDR1 is SGHDT and CDR2 YYEEEE. The CDR3 totals 14 residues. CDR3 loop: CASSFLTAGETQYF. CDR3 DNA: TGTGCCAGCAGCTTCCTCACAGCGGGAGAGACCCAGTACTTC.

This clonotype was observed a handful of times. The rearrangement links TRBV19 to TRBJ2-1; the match to TRBD1 covers 7 bases. The V and J ends lost 3 bases and 3 bases, in that order; junction bases with no gene match: 5. This CDR3 is 15 amino acids long. CDR1 is LNHDA and CDR2 is SQIVND in the germline V gene (reference sequence). The CDR3 protein is CASSIDRALYNEQFF. In DNA form, the CDR3 reads TGTGCCAGTAGTATCGACAGGGCCCTCTACAATGAGCAGTTCTTC.